The 30 T cell receptor beta chains below all came from one sample that was sequenced in a study of blood T cell repertoires in COVID-19. Assay: immunoSEQ multiplex PCR; the TCRdb copy retains only in-frame clones and omits some. The sample lists 95,000 to 150,000 clones, about four fifths occurring once. The material sequenced was PBMCs or T cells enriched from blood (not recorded which). The receptors were sampled from a woman in her twenties or thirties who had recovered from COVID-19.

The chain has TRBV25-1 and TRBJ2-1; D unclear. CDR3 length: 13 residues. V lost 2 bases, J lost 6 bases, and 8 bases lay in between. Germline V lookup: CDR1 MGHDK, CDR2 SYGVNS. The CDR3 DNA follows: TGTGCCAGCAGTGAAGGGCTAACCAATGAGCAGTTCTTC. Its translation: CASSEGLTNEQFF.

J is TRBJ2-1 and V is TRBV5-4; D gene ambiguous. The CDR3 length is 11 residues. The germline V and J ends were trimmed by 4 bases and 10 bases, with 9 bases remaining between them. Germline V gene data show CDR1 as SGHNT and CDR2 as YYREEE (reference sequence). CDR3: CASSRNTEQFF. The DNA of the CDR3 is TGTGCCAGCAGCCGTAACACCGAGCAGTTCTTC.

The V and J genes are TRBV19 and TRBJ2-1; 9 nucleotides agree with TRBD1. Germline trimming cut 3 bases from V and 13 bases from J; bases unmatched to any gene: 16. The CDR3 has 16 amino acids. Per the germline V gene, CDR1 is LNHDA and CDR2 is SQIVND (reference sequence). The CDR3 sequence is CASSMVGDRVFEDQFF. CDR3 sequence (DNA): TGTGCCAGTAGTATGGTGGGGGACAGGGTGTTCGAAGATCAGTTCTTC. Filled out from reference TRBV19 and TRBJ2-1, the complete variable domain reads DGGITQSPKYLFRKEGQNVTLSCEQNLNHDAMYWYRQDPGQGLRLIYYSQIVNDFQKGDIAEGYSVSREKKESFPLTVTSAQKNPTAFYLCASSMVGDRVFEDQFFGPGTRLTVL.

V usage is TRBV7-8 and J usage is TRBJ1-3; 12 positions match TRBD1. Germline lookup yields CDR1 SGHVS and CDR2 FQNEAQ. The CDR3 spans 20 residues. The V gene end was trimmed by 0 bases and the J gene end by 0 bases; junction bases not matched to a gene: 9. Here the CDR3 DNA reads TGTGCCAGCAGCTTAGCGGGACAGGGGGCCGGGTCCTACTCTGGAAACACCATATATTTT. This codes for CASSLAGQGAGSYSGNTIYF.

This sequence joins TRBV5-6 and TRBJ1-2; 9 positions match TRBD1. V shed 0 bases, J shed 1 base, and the junction held 7 bases outside the gene matches. CDR3 size: 17 residues. Per germline, CDR1 SGHDT and CDR2 YYEEEE. CDR3 nucleotides: TGTGCCAGCAGCTTGGCCGCGACAGGGGGTGATAACTATGGCTACACCTTC. This sequence encodes CASSLAATGGDNYGYTF. Drawing the rest from reference TRBV5-6 and TRBJ1-2, the complete variable domain is DAGVTQSPTHLIKTRGQQVTLRCSPKSGHDTVSWYQQALGQGPQFIFQYYEEEERQRGNFPDRFSGHQFPNYSSELNVNALLLGDSALYLCASSLAATGGDNYGYTFGSGTRLTVV.

A single count supports this clone. The V and J genes are TRBV7-6 and TRBJ2-6; possibly TRBD1 for D (5 bases). This CDR3 is built from 16 residues. Germline V gene sequence: CDR1 SGHVS, CDR2 FNYEAQ. Between the trimmed V and J ends, which lost 5 bases and 0 bases, there was a span of 11 bases. The CDR3 DNA reads as TGTGCCAGCAGCACGCGACAGTTCTCTGGGGCCAACGTCCTGACTTTC. Translating gives CASSTRQFSGANVLTF.

Here the CDR3 DNA reads TGTGCCAGCAGAAGGACAGTCTCCTACGAGCAGTACTTC. Its translation: CASRRTVSYEQYF. This chain uses TRBV2 with TRBJ2-7, with D possibly matching TRBD1 (6 bases). Germline V CDR1 and CDR2: SNHLY, FYNNEI. Trimming left V 6 bases short and J 0 bases short, with 9 bases between. This CDR3 has 13 amino acids. The full variable domain, with the rest looked up from reference TRBV2 and TRBJ2-7, is EPEVTQTPSHQVTQMGQEVILRCVPISNHLYFYWYRQILGQKVEFLVSFYNNEISEKSEIFDDQFSVERPDGSNFTLKIRSTKLEDSAMYFCASRRTVSYEQYFGPGTRLTVT.

This chain links TRBV5-1 with TRBJ2-6, with TRBD2 matching over 11 bases. Trimming removed 4 bases from V and 4 bases from J; junction bases left unmatched: 10. This CDR3 spans 18 amino acids. CDR1 and CDR2 (germline): SGHRS, YFSETQ. CDR3 nucleotides: TGCGCCAGCAGCCCGGGGACTAGCGGAAAAAGGGGGGCCAACGTCCTGACTTTC. This encodes CASSPGTSGKRGANVLTF.

The chain has TRBV7-9 and TRBJ1-5; D possibly corresponds to TRBD1 (6 bases). The CDR3 length is 15 residues. Trimming cost V 3 bases and J 0 bases, with 9 bases left between them. Germline V CDR1 and CDR2: SEHNR, FQNEAQ (reference sequence). The chain's CDR3 is CASSFGQPSNQPQHF. The DNA of the CDR3 is TGTGCCAGCAGCTTCGGACAGCCTAGCAATCAGCCCCAGCATTTT.

The V gene is TRBV18, the J gene TRBJ2-5; D remains ambiguous. V lost 2 bases and J 2 bases, leaving 9 bases between the germline ends. Germline-derived CDR1 and CDR2 are KGHSH and LQKENI. There are 14 residues in the CDR3. CDR3 in DNA: TGTGCCAGCTCACCAACAACCAGTCAAGAGACCCAGTACTTC. Its protein product is CASSPTTSQETQYF.

The J gene is TRBJ1-5, the V gene TRBV7-2; weak D call: TRBD1 (6 bases). V lost 1 base to trimming and J lost 4 bases, with 14 bases between them. There are 16 residues in the CDR3. Germline CDR1 SGHTA, CDR2 FQGNSA. The CDR3 coding sequence is TGTGCCAGCAGCTTAGGTTCACGAGGGGGAAATCAGCCCCAGCATTTT. This gives the protein CASSLGSRGGNQPQHF.

The chain couples TRBV18 to TRBJ1-1; 9 nucleotides agree with TRBD1. V was pared by 6 bases and J by 4 bases, with 6 bases of the junction left unmatched. The CDR3 has 14 residues. Per the germline V gene, CDR1 is KGHSH and CDR2 is LQKENI. The CDR3 is CASSDRGWGTEAFF. In DNA form, the CDR3 reads TGTGCCAGCTCGGACAGGGGTTGGGGCACTGAAGCTTTCTTT.

The CDR3 coding sequence is TGTGCCAGCAGCCCCACGGAGTACCAAGAGACCCAGTACTTC. It translates to CASSPTEYQETQYF. The chain has TRBV14 and TRBJ2-5; D not resolved. The V and J ends lost 4 bases and 0 bases respectively, with 9 bases between them. There are 14 residues in the CDR3. CDR1 is SGHDN and CDR2 is FVKESK in the germline V gene.

This clone appeared a single time. The CDR3, as DNA: TGTGCCAGCAGCTTAGACCCACAGGGGTCGGGCTATGGCTACACCTTC. This sequence encodes CASSLDPQGSGYGYTF. The chain couples TRBV7-2 to TRBJ1-2; 7 nucleotides agree with TRBD1. CDR3 length: 16 amino acids. J gave up 4 bases and V 1 base, and 9 bases lay outside the gene matches. Germline CDR1 reads SGHTA; CDR2 reads FQGNSA.

This chain joins TRBV27 and TRBJ2-2, with TRBD2 matching over 10 bases. Germline lookup yields CDR1 MNHEY and CDR2 SMNVEV (reference sequence). The CDR3 has 15 amino acids. Losses at the gene ends were 4 bases for V and 1 base for J; bases not matched to a gene: 0. The CDR3 DNA follows: TGTGCCAGCAGTTGGACTAGCGGGAACACCGGGGAGCTGTTTTTT. It encodes CASSWTSGNTGELFF.

This clone turned up a few times. The chain has TRBV7-2 and TRBJ2-1; possibly TRBD2 for D (5 bases). Trimming removed 0 bases at V and 3 bases at J, with 9 bases between. The CDR3 length is 15 residues. Germline loops: CDR1 SGHTA, CDR2 FQGNSA. Here the CDR3 DNA reads TGTGCCAGCAGCTTAGCGTATGCGGGCTACAATGAGCAGTTCTTC. This gives the protein CASSLAYAGYNEQFF.

This sequence joins TRBV4-3 and TRBJ1-1; 8 nucleotides align to TRBD1. Unmatched junction bases numbered 4, after V lost 7 bases and J lost 3 bases. This CDR3 has 13 amino acids. Germline V gene sequence: CDR1 LGHNA, CDR2 YSLEER. The CDR3 loop is CASKEQGDTEAFF. The CDR3 bases are TGCGCCAGCAAGGAACAGGGGGACACTGAAGCTTTCTTT.

The chain couples TRBV4-1 to TRBJ2-1; TRBD2 might be the D (6 bases). The CDR3 runs to 15 residues. Germline V gene data show CDR1 as MGHRA and CDR2 as YSYEKL. The germline V and J ends were trimmed by 5 bases and 1 base, with 12 bases remaining between them. The CDR3 DNA sequence: TGCGCCAGCAGCTCCTTTAGCGGATCCTACAATGAGCAGTTCTTC. Amino acids: CASSSFSGSYNEQFF.

The V call is TRBV11-2, the J call TRBJ2-3, with 8 bases that match TRBD1. The CDR3 has 16 amino acids. J gave up 2 bases and V 1 base, and 5 bases lay outside the gene matches. CDR1 is SGHAT, CDR2 FQNNGV, per germline. CDR3 amino acids: CASSLGDRRYTDTQYF. The CDR3 region has the DNA TGTGCCAGCAGCTTAGGGGACAGGCGGTACACAGATACGCAGTATTTT.

The J gene is TRBJ1-2, the V gene TRBV7-8; D unresolved. Germline CDR1 SGHVS, CDR2 FQNEAQ. V lost 6 bases and J 8 bases, leaving 16 bases between the germline ends. This CDR3 contains 13 residues. The CDR3 loop reads CASSSRRSWGYTF. DNA for the CDR3: TGTGCCAGCAGTTCCCGACGGAGCTGGGGCTACACCTTC.

The V and J genes are TRBV19 and TRBJ2-7; 7 nucleotides match TRBD1. The CDR3 is 15 residues long. The ends lost 5 bases at V and 2 bases at J; junction bases unmatched: 9. Per germline, CDR1 LNHDA and CDR2 SQIVND (reference sequence). The CDR3 region is CASSASGTVTYEQYF. CDR3 coding DNA: TGTGCCAGTAGTGCCTCCGGGACAGTAACCTACGAGCAGTACTTC.

This chain joins TRBV4-1 and TRBJ2-6, with D maybe TRBD1 (5 bases). Germline V gene data show CDR1 as MGHRA and CDR2 as YSYEKL. Trimming left V 2 bases short and J 3 bases short, with 17 bases between. The CDR3 consists of 18 residues. The CDR3, as DNA: TGCGCCAGCAGCCAAATTGGGCAGGGAAGGGTTGGGGCCAACGTCCTGACTTTC. Its protein product is CASSQIGQGRVGANVLTF.

V gene TRBV7-8 combines with J gene TRBJ2-7, with D maybe TRBD2 (6 bases). CDR1 SGHVS and CDR2 FQNEAQ come from the germline V gene. The CDR3 spans 15 residues. V gave up 5 bases and J gave up 4 bases, with 18 bases separating them. As DNA, the CDR3 is TGTGCCAGCAGCCTCCGGACTGGCCGGGGGTACGAGCAGTACTTC. Its protein is CASSLRTGRGYEQYF.

The V call is TRBV28, the J call TRBJ2-3; perhaps TRBD1 as D (5 bases). Trimming left V 6 bases short and J 8 bases short, with 15 bases between. CDR1 is MDHEN, CDR2 SYDVKM, per germline. The CDR3 covers 13 residues. The DNA for the CDR3 is TGTGCCAGCAGGGTATACGCAGGGTCTACGCAGTATTTT. It yields the protein CASRVYAGSTQYF.

The chain is built from TRBV11-2 and TRBJ2-3, with TRBD2 matching over 11 bases. CDR1 and CDR2 from the germline V gene are SGHAT and FQNNGV. This CDR3 contains 17 residues. V lost 3 bases, J lost 6 bases, and 11 bases stayed unmatched. This CDR3 reads CASSLAGTSGFRDTQYF. The CDR3 DNA is TGTGCCAGCAGCTTGGCCGGGACTAGCGGTTTTCGTGATACGCAGTATTTT.

This clone was seen a single time. The chain carries TRBV6-5 and TRBJ1-4; D uncertain. Per the germline V gene, CDR1 is MNHEY and CDR2 is SVGAGI. Between the trimmed V and J ends, which lost 8 bases and 4 bases, there was a span of 17 bases. The CDR3 sequence is 15 residues long. Here the CDR3 DNA reads TGTGCCAGCTCTAGGAGCACGGGAGTTAATGAAAAACTGTTTTTT. Translation: CASSRSTGVNEKLFF.

Here the CDR3 reads CASSLGRQGQVKNIQYF. CDR3 nucleotides: TGTGCCAGCAGCTTGGGACGCCAGGGGCAAGTCAAAAACATTCAGTACTTC. The chain uses TRBV7-2 and TRBJ2-4; D might be TRBD1 (6 bases). Looked up from germline, CDR1 is SGHTA and CDR2 is FQGNSA. V gave up 3 bases and J gave up 3 bases, with 18 bases separating them. The CDR3 contains 17 residues.

Here the CDR3 DNA reads TGCGCCAGCAGCTTGGCAACTACGGAGTTGGATGGCTACACCTTC. This gives the protein CASSLATTELDGYTF. The chain links TRBV5-1 to TRBJ1-2, with no clear D. The CDR3 runs to 15 residues. The germline CDR1 and CDR2 sequences are SGHRS and YFSETQ. V was pared by 0 bases and J by 6 bases, with 15 bases between.

The V gene is TRBV28, the J gene TRBJ1-5; 8 positions match TRBD1. The J segment lost 5 bases and the V segment lost 5 bases, leaving 8 bases of the junction unmatched. Germline V CDR1 and CDR2: MDHEN, SYDVKM. The CDR3 runs to 15 residues. The CDR3 region has the DNA TGTGCCAGCAGTCCCGCGGGACAGGCCGATCAGCCCCAGCATTTT. Amino acid sequence: CASSPAGQADQPQHF.

This clone was detected a few times. The V call is TRBV5-1, the J call TRBJ2-2; D unclear. The CDR3 is 13 residues long. Looked up from germline, CDR1 is SGHRS and CDR2 is YFSETQ. Deletions cut 2 bases from V and 4 bases from J, with 6 bases between. CDR3 sequence reads: CASSFGATGELFF. The CDR3, as DNA: TGCGCCAGCAGCTTCGGTGCCACCGGGGAGCTGTTTTTT. Drawing the rest from reference TRBV5-1 and TRBJ2-2, the complete variable domain is KAGVTQTPRYLIKTRGQQVTLSCSPISGHRSVSWYQQTPGQGLQFLFEYFSETQRNKGNFPGRFSGRQFSNSRSEMNVSTLELGDSALYLCASSFGATGELFFGEGSRLTVL.